A single T cell receptor beta chain is shown here with its context. Its antigen is undetermined. The data derive from a study of cytomegalovirus exposure and HLA in healthy donors. Study findings and constraints: In vitro testing confirmed a few CMV-associated chains as specific for CMV antigens. TCR beta chains numbering about 160 were designated cytomegalovirus-associated. TCR sequences were mostly rare, though some public TCRs occurred in many donors.

Measured with immunoSEQ multiplex PCR; TCRdb has only the in-frame clones, and not every one. The sample has more than 140,000 clones, roughly nine tenths seen once; the top ten hold about 3.5%. The donors were members of the validation cohort comprising roughly 130 subjects, separate from the roughly 680-subject first cohort. V gave up 5 bases and J gave up 4 bases, with 11 bases separating them. The CDR3 runs 13 residues. The germline V gene encodes CDR1 MNHEY and CDR2 SVGAGI. The chain is built from TRBV6-5 and TRBJ1-1; D remains ambiguous. The TCR originated in a young woman in good health and CMV-seropositive. The sample consisted of PBMCs. The CDR3 sequence: CASSPSRSTEAFF. The CDR3 nucleotides are TGTGCCAGCAGTCCCTCGCGGAGCACTGAAGCTTTCTTT.